Reported below is one T cell receptor beta chain. The sample comes from a study of T cell changes during pregnancy in multiple sclerosis. Only in-frame clones appear in the TCRdb table, and some are missing; sequencing was by immunoSEQ multiplex PCR. The sample lists roughly 70,000 clones, 80% to 95% seen once, with about 2.3% in the top ten. Per germline, CDR1 SGHRS and CDR2 YFSETQ. This CDR3 region has 18 residues. The junction had 8 bases not matched to a gene; V was cut back by 2 bases and J by 0 bases. The chain recombines TRBV5-1 with TRBJ2-5, with 12 bases matching TRBD2. The source material was peripheral blood, sampled in the first trimester of pregnancy. The TCR originated in a female donor with multiple sclerosis, enrolled in a pregnancy study. CDR3: CASSLRTSGAKDQETQYF. CDR3 sequence (DNA): TGCGCCAGCAGCTTAAGGACTAGCGGGGCAAAGGACCAAGAGACCCAGTACTTC.